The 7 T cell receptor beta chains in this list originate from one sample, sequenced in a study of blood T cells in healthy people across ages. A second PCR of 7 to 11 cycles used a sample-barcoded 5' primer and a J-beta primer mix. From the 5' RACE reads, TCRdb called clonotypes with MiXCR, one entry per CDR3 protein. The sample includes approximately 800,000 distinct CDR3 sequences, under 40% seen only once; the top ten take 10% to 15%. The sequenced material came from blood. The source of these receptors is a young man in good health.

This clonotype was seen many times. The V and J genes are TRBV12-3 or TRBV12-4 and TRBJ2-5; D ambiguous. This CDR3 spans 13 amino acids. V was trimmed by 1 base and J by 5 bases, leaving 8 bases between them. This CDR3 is CASSLGVRETQYF. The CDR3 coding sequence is TGTGCCAGCAGTTTAGGGGTTCGGGAGACCCAGTACTTC.

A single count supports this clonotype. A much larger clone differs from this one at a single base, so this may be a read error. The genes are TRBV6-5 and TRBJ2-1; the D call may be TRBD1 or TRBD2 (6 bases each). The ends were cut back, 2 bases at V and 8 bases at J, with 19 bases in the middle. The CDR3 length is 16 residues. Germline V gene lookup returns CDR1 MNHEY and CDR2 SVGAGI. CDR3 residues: CASSYGGGVAGDEQFF. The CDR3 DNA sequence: TGTGCCAGCAGTTACGGAGGGGGAGTCGCCGGCGATGAGCAGTTCTTC.

The CDR3 DNA reads as TGCGCCAGCAGCTTGGCTAGCCTTGCAGATACGCAGTATTTT. It codes for CASSLASLADTQYF. The V call is TRBV5-1, the J call TRBJ2-3; the D gene is possibly TRBD2 (5 bases). The CDR3 length is 14 residues. Looked up from germline, CDR1 is SGHRS and CDR2 is YFSETQ. Trimming took 0 bases from V and 4 from J, leaving 9 bases between them.

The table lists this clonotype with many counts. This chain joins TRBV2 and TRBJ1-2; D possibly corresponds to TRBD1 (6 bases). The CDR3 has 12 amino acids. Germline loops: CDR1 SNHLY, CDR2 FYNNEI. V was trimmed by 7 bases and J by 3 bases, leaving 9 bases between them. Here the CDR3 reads CASKPGDYGYTF. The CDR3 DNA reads TGTGCCAGCAAGCCAGGGGACTATGGCTACACCTTC.

The CDR3 spells CASSNRDSDTDTQYF. The CDR3 DNA is TGTGCCAGCAGCAACCGGGACAGTGACACAGATACGCAGTATTTT. V usage is TRBV7-9 and J usage is TRBJ2-3, with 7 bases lining up with TRBD1. The CDR3 is 15 amino acids. Germline assignment: CDR1 SEHNR and CDR2 FQNEAQ (reference sequence). The V gene end was trimmed by 5 bases and the J gene end by 2 bases; junction bases not matched to a gene: 7.

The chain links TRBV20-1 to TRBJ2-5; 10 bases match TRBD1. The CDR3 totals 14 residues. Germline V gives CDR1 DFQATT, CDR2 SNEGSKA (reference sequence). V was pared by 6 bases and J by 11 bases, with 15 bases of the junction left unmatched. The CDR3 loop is CSAPRDRGIHEQYF. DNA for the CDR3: TGCAGTGCGCCCCGGGACAGGGGTATCCATGAGCAGTACTTC.

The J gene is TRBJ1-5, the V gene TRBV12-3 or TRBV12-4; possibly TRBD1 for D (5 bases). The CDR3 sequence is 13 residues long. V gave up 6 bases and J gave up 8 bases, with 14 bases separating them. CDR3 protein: CASRNLSGEPQHF. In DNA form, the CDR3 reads TGTGCCAGCAGAAACCTTTCGGGGGAGCCCCAGCATTTT.